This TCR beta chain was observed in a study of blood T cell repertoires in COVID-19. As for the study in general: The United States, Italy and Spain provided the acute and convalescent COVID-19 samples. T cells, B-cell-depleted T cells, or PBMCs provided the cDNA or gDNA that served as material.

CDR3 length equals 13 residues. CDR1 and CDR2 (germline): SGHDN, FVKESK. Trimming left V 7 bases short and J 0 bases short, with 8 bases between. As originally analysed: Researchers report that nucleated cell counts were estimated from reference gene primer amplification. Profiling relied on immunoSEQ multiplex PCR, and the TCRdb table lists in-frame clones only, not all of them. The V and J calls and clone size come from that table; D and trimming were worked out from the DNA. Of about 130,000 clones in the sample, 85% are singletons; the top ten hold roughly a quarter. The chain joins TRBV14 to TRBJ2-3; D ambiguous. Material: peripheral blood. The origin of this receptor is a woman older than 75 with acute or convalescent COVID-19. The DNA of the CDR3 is TGTGCCAGCAACTACACCAGCACAGATACGCAGTATTTT. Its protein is CASNYTSTDTQYF.